Below, 2 T cell receptor beta chains from the same sample are listed, as sequenced in a study of cytomegalovirus exposure and HLA in healthy donors. Researchers ran the PCR with 60 Vbeta and 13 Jbeta primers. The method was immunoSEQ multiplex PCR; TCRdb's version includes in-frame clones alone and lacks a portion of them. The sample has 150,000 or so clones; about 80% are singletons. Sequenced input: PBMCs. Source of these receptors: a man aged 25 to 40 in good health and CMV-seropositive.

The chain uses TRBV7-2 and TRBJ1-3, with D hard to call. The germline gives CDR1 SGHTA, CDR2 FQGNSA. V dropped 0 bases and J dropped 2 bases, with 11 bases sitting between them. This CDR3 is 16 amino acids long. CDR3: CASSLAGGQAGNTIYF. Written as DNA, the CDR3 is TGTGCCAGCAGCTTAGCTGGAGGGCAGGCTGGAAACACCATATATTTT.

The V call is TRBV7-9, the J call TRBJ2-2, with 12 nucleotides matching TRBD2. The CDR3 runs to 15 residues. With 7 bases clipped from V and 4 bases from J, the junction kept 4 bases outside the gene matches. Germline V gene sequence: CDR1 SEHNR, CDR2 FQNEAQ (reference sequence). The CDR3 sequence: CASTLAGGGTGELFF. The CDR3 DNA sequence: TGTGCCAGCACGCTAGCGGGAGGGGGCACCGGGGAGCTGTTTTTT.